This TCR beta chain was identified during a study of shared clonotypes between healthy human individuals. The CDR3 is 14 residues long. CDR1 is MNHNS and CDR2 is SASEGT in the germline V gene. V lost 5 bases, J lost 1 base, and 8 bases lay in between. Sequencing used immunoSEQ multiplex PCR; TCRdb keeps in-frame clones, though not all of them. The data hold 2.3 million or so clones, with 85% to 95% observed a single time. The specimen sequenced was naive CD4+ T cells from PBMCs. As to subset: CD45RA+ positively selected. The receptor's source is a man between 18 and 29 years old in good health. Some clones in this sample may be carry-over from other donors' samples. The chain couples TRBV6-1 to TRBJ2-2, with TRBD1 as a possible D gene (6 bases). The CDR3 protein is CASSRGQNTGELFF. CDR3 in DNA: TGTGCCAGCAGTAGGGGACAGAACACCGGGGAGCTGTTTTTT.